Given below is one T cell receptor (beta chain) in context. Its antigen is not identified. The sample is drawn from a study of CD8+ T cells in alopecia areata. At the level of the study: Tofacitinib therapy took 6 to 18 months; 6 months off drug came after.

Whole-study findings and limits: Scalp and blood samples kept many expanded lesional clones throughout tofacitinib. Tofacitinib significantly brought down scalp clonality and expanded CD8+ clones among top 100.

Reverse transcription of extracted RNA yielded cDNA, which provided the sequencing template. Using immunoSEQ multiplex PCR, the repertoire was profiled, and TCRdb retains in-frame clones only, with some absent. This table has more than 150,000 clones, roughly 46% appearing once. The CDR3 loop spans 15 amino acids. Trimming cost V 4 bases and J 10 bases, with 23 bases left between them. Germline V gene data show CDR1 as SGDLS and CDR2 as YYNGEE. Treatment here: oral pan-JAK inhibitor, 5-10 mg twice daily. Patients with alopecia areata provided lesional scalp punch biopsies as well as peripheral blood. The TCR originated in a human donor with alopecia areata. Sequences were derived from CD8+ T cells sorted from blood, sampled between weeks 51 and 54, from a patient treated with tofacitinib. The chain recombines TRBV9 with TRBJ1-1; weak D call: TRBD1 (5 bases). The CDR3 nucleotides read TGTGCCAGCAGCCATGGGGGGGGTACCGACATGGGAGCTTTCTTT. Translation: CASSHGGGTDMGAFF.